These T cell receptor beta chains were read from a single sample in a study of T cell responses to AZD1222 COVID-19 vaccine. Produced via immunoSEQ multiplex PCR; TCRdb's table is partial and in-frame only. The sample includes 150,000 to 200,000 clones, 92% seen only once; the top ten take roughly 2%. The sample was peripheral blood, taken 28 days after the second AZD1222 dose. The receptors were gathered from an adult who received the AZD1222 COVID-19 vaccine. Each CDR3 is given with its conserved first and last residue. Fields, in order: clone size, D gene, V gene, J gene, CDR3 protein, CDR3 DNA. D genes are given only for firm matches. Part of the rows lack a size; the others show once, few, many or a class for expanded clones.

>.|TRBD1|TRBV13|TRBJ2-7
CASSPRDRGLYEQYF
TGTGCCAGCAGCCCCCGGGACAGGGGCCTGTACGAGCAGTACTTC
>.|.|TRBV11-3|TRBJ2-7
CASSLGGSAEQYF
TGTGCCAGCAGCTTAGGCGGGTCTGCCGAGCAGTACTTC
>.|.|TRBV24-1|TRBJ1-2
CATSSGTNYGYTF
TGTGCCACCAGTTCCGGAACTAACTATGGCTACACCTTC
>.|.|TRBV12-3/TRBV12-4|TRBJ2-3
CASSFSGADTQYF
TGTGCCAGCAGTTTTTCAGGGGCAGATACGCAGTATTTT
>once|.|TRBV7-2|TRBJ1-3
CASSFEGSGNTIYF
TGTGCCAGCAGCTTTGAGGGCTCTGGAAACACCATATATTTT
>.|TRBD1|TRBV28|TRBJ1-2
CASSSGTGDGGYGYTF
TGTGCCAGCAGTTCCGGGACAGGGGATGGTGGATATGGCTACACCTTC
>.|.|TRBV7-2|TRBJ1-1
CASSLRATLNTEAFF
TGTGCCAGCAGCTTAAGGGCCACCTTGAACACTGAAGCTTTCTTT
>.|.|TRBV7-8|TRBJ1-5
CASSSTRGEGNQPQHF
TGTGCCAGCAGCTCGACCCGGGGAGAGGGCAATCAGCCCCAGCATTTT
>.|TRBD2|TRBV9|TRBJ2-6
CASSLTSGRATGANVLTF
TGTGCCAGCAGCCTCACTAGCGGGAGGGCCACTGGGGCCAACGTCCTGACTTTC
>once|TRBD1|TRBV27|TRBJ2-3
CASSPRDRAGTDTQYF
TGTGCCAGCAGTCCAAGAGACAGGGCGGGCACAGATACGCAGTATTTT
>.|TRBD1|TRBV3-1/TRBV3-2|TRBJ2-7
CASSRGTGGVYEQYF
TGTGCCAGCAGCCGGGGGACAGGGGGCGTTTACGAGCAGTACTTC
>.|.|TRBV10-2|TRBJ2-3
CATGPNRDTDTQYF
TGCGCCACGGGACCCAACAGGGACACAGATACGCAGTATTTT
>once|.|TRBV7-2|TRBJ1-4
CASSSGPATNEKLFF
TGTGCCAGCAGCTCTGGACCTGCAACTAATGAAAAACTGTTTTTT
>.|.|TRBV5-4|TRBJ1-5
CASSLNGRNQPQHF
TGTGCCAGCAGCTTGAACGGCCGCAATCAGCCCCAGCATTTT
>.|.|TRBV18|TRBJ1-2
CASSPARNYGYTF
TGTGCCAGCTCACCCGCCCGTAACTATGGCTACACCTTC
>.|TRBD2|TRBV19|TRBJ2-7
CASSITSGPYEQYF
TGTGCCAGTAGTATAACTAGCGGCCCCTACGAGCAGTACTTC
>.|.|TRBV18|TRBJ2-7
CASSPPGGGDEQYF
TGTGCCAGCTCACCACCGGGGGGCGGGGACGAGCAGTACTTC
>.|.|TRBV5-4|TRBJ1-1
CASSLDGGTVNTEAFF
TGTGCCAGCAGCTTGGATGGTGGGACTGTGAACACTGAAGCTTTCTTT
>.|TRBD2|TRBV19|TRBJ2-3
CASSILAGGLNTQYF
TGTGCCAGTAGTATACTAGCGGGAGGGTTGAATACGCAGTATTTT
>.|.|TRBV6-2/TRBV6-3|TRBJ1-3
CASSYHPGPSSGNTIYF
TGTGCCAGCAGTTACCACCCCGGACCCTCCTCTGGAAACACCATATATTTT
>.|TRBD2|TRBV5-1|TRBJ2-1
CASSLEGGPDNEQFF
TGCGCCAGCAGCTTGGAGGGAGGGCCGGACAATGAGCAGTTCTTC
>.|TRBD1|TRBV10-3|TRBJ2-5
CASSRQGEETQYF
TGTGCCAGTTCGAGACAGGGGGAAGAGACCCAGTACTTC
>.|.|TRBV7-3|TRBJ2-7
CASSPGRDYYEQYF
TGTGCCAGCAGCCCGGGCAGGGATTACTACGAGCAGTACTTC
>.|TRBD1|TRBV28|TRBJ1-2
CASSLQPGQGARGYTF
TGTGCCAGCAGTTTACAGCCCGGACAGGGCGCCCGGGGCTACACCTTC
>.|TRBD1|TRBV11-2|TRBJ1-4
CASSLLFGQGSELFF
TGTGCCAGCAGCCTACTGTTCGGACAGGGCTCGGAACTGTTTTTT
>.|TRBD2|TRBV5-1|TRBJ2-1
CASSLGLAGRASYNEQFF
TGCGCCAGCAGCTTGGGGCTAGCGGGGAGGGCCTCCTACAATGAGCAGTTCTTC
>.|TRBD2|TRBV19|TRBJ2-3
CASSGGGVNTQYF
TGTGCCAGTAGTGGGGGAGGGGTTAATACGCAGTATTTT
>.|.|TRBV13|TRBJ2-7
CASSLGLGQGIYEQYF
TGTGCCAGCAGCTTAGGCCTCGGGCAGGGGATATACGAGCAGTACTTC
>.|.|TRBV24-1|TRBJ2-2
CATSRGGELFF
TGTGCCACCAGTCGAGGGGGGGAGCTGTTTTTT
>.|TRBD1|TRBV19|TRBJ2-5
CASNKGQGEETQYF
TGTGCCAGTAATAAGGGACAGGGGGAAGAGACCCAGTACTTC
>.|.|TRBV18|TRBJ1-1
CASSLREGITEAFF
TGTGCCAGCTCCCTGAGGGAAGGGATTACTGAAGCTTTCTTT
>.|.|TRBV10-3|TRBJ2-7
CAISVNTPSEQYF
TGTGCCATCAGTGTTAACACCCCATCTGAGCAGTACTTC
>.|TRBD1|TRBV7-2|TRBJ2-1
CASSPRTGVNNEQFF
TGTGCCAGCAGCCCTCGGACAGGGGTTAACAATGAGCAGTTCTTC
>.|.|TRBV4-1|TRBJ2-3
CASSQDRRGSPADTQYF
TGCGCCAGCAGCCAAGATCGCCGGGGGTCACCCGCAGATACGCAGTATTTT
>.|TRBD1|TRBV10-3|TRBJ1-3
CAISDADRGGNTIYF
TGTGCCATCAGTGATGCGGACAGGGGCGGCAACACCATATATTTT
>.|.|TRBV27|TRBJ1-1
CASSPDLNTEAFF
TGTGCCAGCAGTCCCGACTTGAACACTGAAGCTTTCTTT
>.|TRBD2|TRBV6-5|TRBJ2-3
CASSYGLAADTQYF
TGTGCCAGCAGTTACGGGCTAGCGGCAGATACGCAGTATTTT
>.|TRBD2|TRBV7-9|TRBJ2-7
CASTPGRVAGRFSYEQYF
TGTGCCAGCACCCCGGGGAGGGTAGCGGGCCGATTCTCCTACGAGCAGTACTTC
>.|TRBD1|TRBV9|TRBJ1-6
CASSDRQGGNSPLHF
TGTGCCAGCAGCGATCGGCAGGGGGGAAATTCACCCCTCCACTTT
>.|TRBD2|TRBV7-2|TRBJ2-1
CASSLGGGASYNEQFF
TGTGCCAGCAGCTTAGGCGGGGGGGCGTCCTACAATGAGCAGTTCTTC
>.|.|TRBV5-1|TRBJ1-1
CASSWSQGKNTEAFF
TGCGCCAGCAGCTGGTCCCAGGGGAAGAACACTGAAGCTTTCTTT
>.|TRBD1|TRBV5-5|TRBJ1-3
CASSGRDSSGNTIYF
TGTGCCAGCAGCGGGCGGGACAGCTCTGGAAACACCATATATTTT
>once|.|TRBV9|TRBJ1-5
CASSADSYSNQPQHF
TGTGCCAGCAGCGCGGACAGCTATAGCAATCAGCCCCAGCATTTT
>.|TRBD2|TRBV18|TRBJ2-2
CASSPPLAGAPTGELFF
TGTGCCAGCTCACCGCCCCTAGCGGGAGCTCCCACCGGGGAGCTGTTTTTT
>.|.|TRBV11-1|TRBJ2-5
CASSLFQGSRETQYF
TGTGCCAGCAGCTTATTTCAGGGATCTCGAGAGACCCAGTACTTC
>.|.|TRBV2|TRBJ1-2
CASSRWRDQPGYTF
TGTGCCAGCAGTCGCTGGAGGGATCAGCCTGGCTACACCTTC
>.|TRBD2|TRBV6-5|TRBJ2-5
CASTGLAATQYF
TGTGCCAGCACGGGACTAGCGGCGACCCAGTACTTC
>.|TRBD1|TRBV12-3/TRBV12-4|TRBJ1-5
CASSYDRDQPQHF
TGTGCCAGCAGTTACGACAGGGATCAGCCCCAGCATTTT
>.|.|TRBV7-6|TRBJ2-1
CASSSPVGYSYNEQFF
TGTGCCAGCAGTTCCCCGGTGGGTTACTCCTACAATGAGCAGTTCTTC
>once|TRBD1|TRBV27|TRBJ2-5
CASSTGTVRETQYF
TGTGCCAGCAGCACCGGGACAGTCAGGGAGACCCAGTACTTC
>.|TRBD2|TRBV5-4|TRBJ2-3
CASSRTSGSGDTQYF
TGTGCCAGCAGTCGGACTAGCGGGAGTGGGGATACGCAGTATTTT
>.|.|TRBV6-5|TRBJ2-6
CASRVGSGANVLTF
TGTGCCAGCAGAGTGGGGTCTGGGGCCAACGTCCTGACTTTC
>.|.|TRBV2|TRBJ2-3
CASSEAGTLSTDTQYF
TGTGCCAGCAGTGAGGCGGGGACACTTAGCACAGATACGCAGTATTTT